These 11 T cell receptor beta chains were sequenced from one sample in a study of Ad26.COV2.S vaccination and SARS-CoV-2 variants. TCRdb's table, derived via immunoSEQ multiplex PCR, lists solely in-frame clones and lacks some. This sample has about 350,000 clones; 70% to 90% occur once, and the top ten carry 2.5% to 3.5%. Regarding treatment: about 20 received Ad26.COV2.S at low or high dose, single or two shots; a few received placebo; per-sample allocation not given. Specimen acquisition occurred on day 63 following the initial vaccine or placebo injection. The source was peripheral blood, collected in a trial of Ad26.COV2.S vaccine versus placebo. All receptors derive from a person aged 18-65 years who received the Ad26.COV2.S COVID-19 vaccine or a placebo.

The chain combines TRBV7-9 with TRBJ2-7; D possibly uses TRBD1 or TRBD2 (5 bases each). The germline V gene encodes CDR1 SEHNR and CDR2 FQNEAQ (reference sequence). There are 15 residues in the CDR3. Trimming shortened V by 6 bases and J by 4 bases, and 19 bases separated the two germline ends. The CDR3 DNA is TGTGCCAGCAGTTATAATCCGGGACCGATATACGAGCAGTACTTC. As protein: CASSYNPGPIYEQYF.

V gene TRBV6-2 or TRBV6-3 combines with J gene TRBJ2-2, with D possibly TRBD2 on 6 matching bases. This CDR3 contains 14 residues. Germline V gene data show CDR1 as MNHEY and CDR2 as SVGEGT. Trimming cost V 2 bases and J 5 bases, with 9 bases left between them. The CDR3 DNA sequence: TGTGCCAGCAGTTACGGAGGGGAGACCGGGGAGCTGTTTTTT. The encoded protein is CASSYGGETGELFF.

Only one count was recorded for this clone. The chain couples TRBV19 to TRBJ1-2; D is uncertain. Trimming took off 8 bases at V and 5 bases at J, with 9 bases between the two ends. This CDR3 region has 11 residues. Germline-derived CDR1 and CDR2 are LNHDA and SQIVND (reference sequence). CDR3 in DNA: TGTGCCAGTCTCCTCGAGTATGGCTACACCTTC. Protein product: CASLLEYGYTF. Complete variable domain (other parts from reference TRBV19 and TRBJ1-2): DGGITQSPKYLFRKEGQNVTLSCEQNLNHDAMYWYRQDPGQGLRLIYYSQIVNDFQKGDIAEGYSVSREKKESFPLTVTSAQKNPTAFYLCASLLEYGYTFGSGTRLTVV.

The chain joins TRBV27 to TRBJ2-3, with D possibly TRBD2 on 6 matching bases. Trimming left V 2 bases short and J 4 bases short, with 13 bases between. The CDR3 loop spans 15 amino acids. Germline-derived CDR1 and CDR2 are MNHEY and SMNVEV (reference sequence). Here the CDR3 DNA reads TGTGCCAGCAGTTTAACGGCTCCTAGCGCAGATACGCAGTATTTT. This encodes CASSLTAPSADTQYF.

The chain carries TRBV28 and TRBJ2-7; 10 bases are shared with TRBD2. Germline V CDR1 and CDR2: MDHEN, SYDVKM. V trimming: 6 bases; J trimming: 6 bases; junction bases outside the gene matches: 14. The CDR3 runs to 16 residues. CDR3 residues: CASRGLGLAGAGEQYF. The CDR3 nucleotides are TGTGCCAGCAGGGGCTTGGGGCTAGCGGGAGCCGGCGAGCAGTACTTC.

The DNA for the CDR3 is TGTGCCAGCAGCTTCCGGCTAGCGGGGGCACAAGAGACCCAGTACTTC. Encoded protein: CASSFRLAGAQETQYF. The rearrangement uses TRBV7-2 and TRBJ2-5; 10 bases agree with TRBD2. Trimming removed 3 bases from V and 2 bases from J; junction bases left unmatched: 6. Germline CDR1 and CDR2: SGHTA and FQGNSA. This CDR3 has 16 residues.

The rearrangement uses TRBV25-1 and TRBJ2-7; D is ambiguous. Trimming left V 4 bases short and J 2 bases short, with 3 bases between. Germline assignment: CDR1 MGHDK and CDR2 SYGVNS. The CDR3 is 11 amino acids. As DNA, the CDR3 is TGTGCCAGCAGTGGAGCCTACGAGCAGTACTTC. Translation gives CASSGAYEQYF.

The chain uses TRBV30 and TRBJ2-5, with D perhaps assigned TRBD1 or TRBD2 (6 bases each). The germline CDR1 and CDR2 sequences are GTSNPN and SVGIG (reference sequence). V lost 1 base and J lost 7, with 19 bases in between. The CDR3 totals 15 residues. This CDR3 reads CAWSAHGGPRGTQYF. The CDR3 DNA reads TGTGCCTGGAGTGCCCACGGAGGGCCCAGGGGGACCCAGTACTTC.

The chain is built from TRBV30 and TRBJ2-3, with 9 nucleotides matching TRBD2. Germline loops: CDR1 GTSNPN, CDR2 SVGIG (reference sequence). This CDR3 has 17 amino acids. The J segment lost 5 bases and the V segment lost 2 bases, leaving 14 bases of the junction unmatched. The CDR3 loop reads CAWSFTISGGVRDTQYF. CDR3 DNA: TGTGCCTGGAGTTTTACGATTAGCGGGGGAGTAAGAGATACGCAGTATTTT. The full variable domain, rest sourced from reference TRBV30 and TRBJ2-3, is SQTIHQWPATLVQPVGSPLSLECTVEGTSNPNLYWYRQAAGRGLQLLFYSVGIGQISSEVPQNLSASRPQDRQFILSSKKLLLSDSGFYLCAWSFTISGGVRDTQYFGPGTRLTVL.

This clone showed up just a few times. The chain couples TRBV7-9 to TRBJ2-3, with 10 bases matching TRBD1. The CDR3 totals 13 residues. V trimming: 9 bases; J trimming: 5 bases; junction bases outside the gene matches: 5. Germline-derived CDR1 and CDR2 are SEHNR and FQNEAQ (reference sequence). The CDR3 spells CASGDRGRDTQYF. The CDR3 DNA reads TGTGCCAGTGGGGACAGGGGCCGAGATACGCAGTATTTT.

This sequence joins TRBV7-2 and TRBJ1-5, with 7 bases lining up with TRBD1. The CDR3 sequence is 16 residues long. The germline V gene has CDR1 SGHTA and CDR2 FQGNSA. V dropped 5 bases and J dropped 2; count of bases not matched to a gene: 9. The chain's CDR3 is CASSPRLGQGNQPQHF. The CDR3 DNA is TGTGCCAGCAGCCCCCGGTTAGGACAGGGCAATCAGCCCCAGCATTTT.